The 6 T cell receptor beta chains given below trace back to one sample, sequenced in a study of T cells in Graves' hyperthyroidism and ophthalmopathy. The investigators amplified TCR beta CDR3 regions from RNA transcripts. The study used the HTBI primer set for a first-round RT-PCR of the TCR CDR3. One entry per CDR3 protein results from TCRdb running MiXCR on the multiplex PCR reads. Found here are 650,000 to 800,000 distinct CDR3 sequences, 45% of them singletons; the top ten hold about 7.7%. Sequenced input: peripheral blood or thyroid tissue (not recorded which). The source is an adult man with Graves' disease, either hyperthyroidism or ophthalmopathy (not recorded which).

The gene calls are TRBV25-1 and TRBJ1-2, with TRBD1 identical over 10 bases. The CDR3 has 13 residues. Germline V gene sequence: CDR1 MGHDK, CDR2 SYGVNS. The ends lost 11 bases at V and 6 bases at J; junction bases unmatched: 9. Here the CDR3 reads CADRGRTSDGYTF. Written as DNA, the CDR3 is TGTGCCGACAGGGGGCGGACCTCTGATGGCTACACCTTC.

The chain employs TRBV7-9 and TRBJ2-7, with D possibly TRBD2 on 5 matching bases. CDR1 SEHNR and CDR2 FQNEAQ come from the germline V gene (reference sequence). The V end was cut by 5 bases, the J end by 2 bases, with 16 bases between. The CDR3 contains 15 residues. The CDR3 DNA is TGTGCCAGCAGCCCAGAGGGTGGGGTCGCCTACGAGCAGTACTTC. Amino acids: CASSPEGGVAYEQYF.

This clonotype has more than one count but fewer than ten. CDR3 DNA: TGTGCCAGCAGTTGGGGGAAGCCCTCCTACGAGCAGTACTTC. It encodes CASSWGKPSYEQYF. J is TRBJ2-7 and V is TRBV12-3 or TRBV12-4, with D possibly being TRBD1 or TRBD2 (5 bases each). CDR3 length: 14 residues. V was pared by 4 bases and J by 0 bases, with 10 bases between.

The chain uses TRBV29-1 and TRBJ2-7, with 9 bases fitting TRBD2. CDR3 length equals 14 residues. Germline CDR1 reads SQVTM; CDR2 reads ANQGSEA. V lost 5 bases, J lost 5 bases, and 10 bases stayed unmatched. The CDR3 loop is CSVTDSGSYDEQYF. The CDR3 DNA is TGCAGCGTTACTGATAGCGGGAGCTACGACGAGCAGTACTTC.

The CDR3 reads CASSLTGAGGNTIYF. Here the CDR3 DNA reads TGTGCCAGCAGCTTGACAGGGGCTGGGGGAAACACCATATATTTT. J is TRBJ1-3 and V is TRBV9, with 8 nucleotides matching TRBD1. The CDR3 length is 15 residues. The germline V gene encodes CDR1 SGDLS and CDR2 YYNGEE. Germline trimming cut 4 bases from V and 4 bases from J; bases unmatched to any gene: 7.

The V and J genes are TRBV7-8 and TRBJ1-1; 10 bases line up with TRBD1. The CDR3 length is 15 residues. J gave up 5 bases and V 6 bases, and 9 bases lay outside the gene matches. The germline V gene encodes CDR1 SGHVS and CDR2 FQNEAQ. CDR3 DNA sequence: TGTGCCAGCAGTAAAAGCGGACAGGGGGTGACTGAAGCTTTCTTT. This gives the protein CASSKSGQGVTEAFF.